Listed here is a single T cell receptor beta chain. Deletions cut 2 bases from V and 1 base from J, with 15 bases between. Germline V gene sequence: CDR1 SNHLY, CDR2 FYNNEI. The CDR3 has 16 amino acids. This entry belongs to a study of T cell changes during pregnancy in multiple sclerosis. Produced via immunoSEQ multiplex PCR; TCRdb's table is partial and in-frame only. In the table there are some 110,000 clones, about 90% of which are singletons. The chain combines TRBV2 with TRBJ2-7; D may be TRBD1 (6 bases). Sequenced material: peripheral blood, taken before pregnancy. The sequence was obtained from a female donor with multiple sclerosis, enrolled in a pregnancy study. The CDR3 is CASSELQGSESYEQYF. CDR3 nucleotide sequence: TGTGCCAGCAGTGAACTACAGGGCTCAGAATCCTACGAGCAGTACTTC.